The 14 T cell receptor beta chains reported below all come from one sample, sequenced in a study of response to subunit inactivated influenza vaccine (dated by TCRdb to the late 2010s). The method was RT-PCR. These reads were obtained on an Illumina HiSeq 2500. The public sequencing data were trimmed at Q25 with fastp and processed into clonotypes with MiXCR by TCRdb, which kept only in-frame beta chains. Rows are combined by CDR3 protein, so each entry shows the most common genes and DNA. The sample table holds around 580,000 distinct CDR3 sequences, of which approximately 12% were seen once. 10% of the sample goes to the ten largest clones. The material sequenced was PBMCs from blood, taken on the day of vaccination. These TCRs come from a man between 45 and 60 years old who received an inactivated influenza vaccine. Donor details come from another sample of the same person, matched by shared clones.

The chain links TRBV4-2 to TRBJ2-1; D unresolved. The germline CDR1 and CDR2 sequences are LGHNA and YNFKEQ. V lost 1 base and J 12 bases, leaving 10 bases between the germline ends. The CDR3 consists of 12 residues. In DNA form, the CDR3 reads TGTGCCAGCAGCCAAGGCCTGGGATGGCAGTTCTTC. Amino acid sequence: CASSQGLGWQFF.

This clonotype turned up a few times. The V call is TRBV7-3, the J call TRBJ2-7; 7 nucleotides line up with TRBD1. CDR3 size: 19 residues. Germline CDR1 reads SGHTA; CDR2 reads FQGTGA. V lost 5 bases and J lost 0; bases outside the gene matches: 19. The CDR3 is CASSRQFRDRPGGSYEQYF. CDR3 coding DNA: TGTGCCAGCAGCAGACAATTCCGGGACAGACCTGGGGGCTCCTACGAGCAGTACTTC. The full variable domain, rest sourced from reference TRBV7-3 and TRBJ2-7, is GAGVSQTPSNKVTEKGKYVELRCDPISGHTALYWYRQSLGQGPEFLIYFQGTGAADDSGLPNDRFFAVRPEGSVSTLKIQRTERGDSAVYLCASSRQFRDRPGGSYEQYFGPGTRLTVT.

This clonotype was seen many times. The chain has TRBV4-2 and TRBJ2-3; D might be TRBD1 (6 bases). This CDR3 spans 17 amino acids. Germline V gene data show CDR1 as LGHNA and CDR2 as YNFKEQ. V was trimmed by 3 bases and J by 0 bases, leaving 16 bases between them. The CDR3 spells CASSQILGQGSTDTQYF. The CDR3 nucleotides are TGTGCCAGCAGCCAGATTCTCGGCCAGGGGAGCACAGATACGCAGTATTTT.

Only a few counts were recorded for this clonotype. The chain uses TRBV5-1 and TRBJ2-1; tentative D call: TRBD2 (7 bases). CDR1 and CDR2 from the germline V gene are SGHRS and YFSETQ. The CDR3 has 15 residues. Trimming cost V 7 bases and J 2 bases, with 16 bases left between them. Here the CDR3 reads CASRPRGRAYNEQFF. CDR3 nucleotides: TGCGCCAGCCGTCCTAGGGGGAGGGCCTACAATGAGCAGTTCTTC.

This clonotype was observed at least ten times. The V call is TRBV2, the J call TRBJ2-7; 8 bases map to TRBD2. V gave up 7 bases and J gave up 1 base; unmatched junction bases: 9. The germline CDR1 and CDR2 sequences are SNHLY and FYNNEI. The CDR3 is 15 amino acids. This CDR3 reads CASTVLTSASYEQYF. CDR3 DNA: TGTGCCAGCACCGTTTTGACTAGCGCATCCTACGAGCAGTACTTC. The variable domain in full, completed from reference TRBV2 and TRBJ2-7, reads EPEVTQTPSHQVTQMGQEVILRCVPISNHLYFYWYRQILGQKVEFLVSFYNNEISEKSEIFDDQFSVERPDGSNFTLKIRSTKLEDSAMYFCASTVLTSASYEQYFGPGTRLTVT.

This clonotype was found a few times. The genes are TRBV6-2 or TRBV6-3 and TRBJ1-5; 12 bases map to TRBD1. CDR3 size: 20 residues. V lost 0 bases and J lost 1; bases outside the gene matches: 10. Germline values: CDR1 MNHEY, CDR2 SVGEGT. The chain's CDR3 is CASSYSRFGTGGASNQPQHF. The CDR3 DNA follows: TGTGCCAGCAGTTACTCACGCTTTGGGACAGGGGGCGCGAGCAATCAGCCCCAGCATTTT.

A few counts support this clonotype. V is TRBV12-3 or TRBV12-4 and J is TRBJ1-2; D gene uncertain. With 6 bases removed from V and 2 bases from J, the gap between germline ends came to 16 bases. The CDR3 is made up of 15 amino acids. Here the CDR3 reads CASSHAVGRNYGYTF. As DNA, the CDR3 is TGTGCCAGCAGCCATGCCGTTGGCAGAAACTATGGCTACACCTTC.

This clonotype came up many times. The CDR3 bases are TGTGCCAGCAGTTACACCAGGGGAGTAGAGCAGTACTTC. Translation gives CASSYTRGVEQYF. The genes are TRBV6-2 or TRBV6-3 and TRBJ2-7, with D perhaps matching TRBD1 (6 bases). This CDR3 has 13 amino acids. Between the trimmed V and J ends, which lost 2 bases and 7 bases, there was a span of 12 bases. Germline V gene data show CDR1 as MNHEY and CDR2 as SVGEGT.

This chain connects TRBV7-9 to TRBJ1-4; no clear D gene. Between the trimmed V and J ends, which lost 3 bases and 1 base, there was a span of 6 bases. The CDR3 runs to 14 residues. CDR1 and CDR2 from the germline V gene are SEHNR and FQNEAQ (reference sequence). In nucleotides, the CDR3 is TGTGCCAGCAGCTTCCGGGAAACTAATGAAAAACTGTTTTTT. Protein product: CASSFRETNEKLFF.

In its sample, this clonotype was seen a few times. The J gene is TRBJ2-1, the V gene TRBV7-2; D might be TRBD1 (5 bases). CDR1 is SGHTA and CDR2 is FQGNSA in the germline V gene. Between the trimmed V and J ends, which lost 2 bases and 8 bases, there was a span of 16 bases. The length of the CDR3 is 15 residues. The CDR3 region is CASSLLRQSVHEQFF. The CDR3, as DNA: TGTGCCAGCAGCTTACTCCGACAGTCGGTCCATGAGCAGTTCTTC.

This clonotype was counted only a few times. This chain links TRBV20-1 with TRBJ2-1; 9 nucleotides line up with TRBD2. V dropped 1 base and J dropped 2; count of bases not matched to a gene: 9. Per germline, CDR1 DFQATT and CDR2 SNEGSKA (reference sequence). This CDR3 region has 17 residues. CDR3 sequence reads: CSARVPTSGSPYNEQFF. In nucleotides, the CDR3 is TGCAGTGCTAGAGTCCCGACTAGCGGATCCCCCTACAATGAGCAGTTCTTC.

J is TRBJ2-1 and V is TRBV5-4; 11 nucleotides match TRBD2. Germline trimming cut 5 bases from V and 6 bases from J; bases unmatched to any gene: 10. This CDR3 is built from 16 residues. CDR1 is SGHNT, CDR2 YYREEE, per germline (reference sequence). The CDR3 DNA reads TGTGCCAGCAGTCCTCAAACGGGACTAGCGGTCAATGAGCAGTTCTTC. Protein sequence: CASSPQTGLAVNEQFF.

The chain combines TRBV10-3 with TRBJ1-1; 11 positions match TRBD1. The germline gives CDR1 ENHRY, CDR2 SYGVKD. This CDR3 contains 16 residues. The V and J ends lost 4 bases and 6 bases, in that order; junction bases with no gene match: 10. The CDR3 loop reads CAISGGSGQGDSEAFF. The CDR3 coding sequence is TGTGCCATCAGTGGGGGGTCGGGACAGGGGGATTCTGAAGCTTTCTTT.

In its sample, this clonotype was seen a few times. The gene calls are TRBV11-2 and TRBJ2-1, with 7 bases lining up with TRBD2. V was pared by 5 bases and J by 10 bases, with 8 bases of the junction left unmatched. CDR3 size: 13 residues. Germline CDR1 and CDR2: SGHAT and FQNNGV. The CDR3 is CASSRGRENEQFF. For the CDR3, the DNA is TGTGCCAGCAGCCGTGGGCGGGAGAACGAGCAGTTCTTC.